This T cell receptor (beta chain) derives from a study of type 1 regulatory T cells. TCRdb used MiXCR to reprocess the reads, holding one entry per CDR3 protein. The table has about 97,000 distinct CDR3 sequences, less than 40% seen once. The CDR3 sequence is 15 residues long. Germline assignment: CDR1 MDHEN and CDR2 SYDVKM. V lost 6 bases and J lost 3, with 17 bases in between. The gene calls are TRBV28 and TRBJ1-2; D might be TRBD1 (5 bases). Sequencing was done on a sample of CD4+ T cells, either the whole sample or a sorted fraction (not recorded which). The receptor comes from a human donor in good health. The DNA of the CDR3 is TGTGCCAGCAGCCCGGCCGGTGGGGGGTACTATGGCTACACCTTC. Translating it yields CASSPAGGGYYGYTF.